This T cell receptor (beta chain) appears in the sequencing data of a study of OX40 agonist ivuxolimab in advanced cancers. In the study overall: Ivuxolimab was delivered to patients intravenously every 2 weeks at doses spanning 0.01 to 10 mg/kg. Broader study findings: There were, on average, more expanded clones in CD8+ T cells than in CD4+. Circulating CD4+ and CD8+ T cells showed clonal expansion by week 6 at 0.1 to 3.0 mg/kg.

Blood was sampled at baseline, cycle 4 day 1, and cycle 7 day 1. Germline-derived CDR1 and CDR2 are GTSNPN and SVGIG (reference sequence). V lost 2 bases to trimming and J lost 4 bases, with 11 bases between them. The CDR3 consists of 14 residues. This table comes from immunoSEQ multiplex PCR, and its TCRdb copy is limited to in-frame clones, with some not included. The sample holds about 65,000 clones, more than 80% seen once. A note on this clone: Its antigen is unknown.

The chain recombines TRBV30 with TRBJ2-2; D perhaps matches TRBD2 (6 bases). The starting material was CD4+ or CD8+ T cells sorted from blood, obtained in a trial of the OX40 agonist ivuxolimab. The TCR comes from an adult with an advanced solid tumor such as melanoma, head and neck, liver or kidney cancer. This CDR3 reads CAWSWGVSTGELFF. DNA for the CDR3: TGTGCCTGGAGTTGGGGGGTTAGCACCGGGGAGCTGTTTTTT.